The next 32 T cell receptor beta chains were all read from a single sample in a study of identical twins. TCRdb called the 5' RACE reads again in MiXCR, with one record for every CDR3 protein. The table lists hundreds of thousands of distinct CDR3 sequences, less than 7% of them singletons. What was sequenced was naive T cells sorted from blood. These receptors came from a man younger than 35 in good health.

This clonotype was detected many times. The V gene is TRBV20-1, the J gene TRBJ2-3, with 8 bases identical to TRBD1. CDR3 length: 16 residues. V lost 0 bases and J lost 3; bases outside the gene matches: 8. Germline lookup yields CDR1 DFQATT and CDR2 SNEGSKA (reference sequence). The DNA for the CDR3 is TGCAGTGCTAGAGATGGACAGGGAGGTTGGACAGATACGCAGTATTTT. The encoded protein is CSARDGQGGWTDTQYF.

This clonotype was seen a few times. V gene TRBV5-1 combines with J gene TRBJ1-1, with TRBD1 matching over 9 bases. The CDR3 has 16 amino acids. Germline V gene data show CDR1 as SGHRS and CDR2 as YFSETQ. The J segment lost 3 bases and the V segment lost 2 bases, leaving 8 bases of the junction unmatched. Written as DNA, the CDR3 is TGCGCCAGCAGCTTCTCGGGGACAGGGAGGTACACTGAAGCTTTCTTT. Translation: CASSFSGTGRYTEAFF. Based on the CDR3 plus reference TRBV5-1 and TRBJ1-1, the full variable domain is KAGVTQTPRYLIKTRGQQVTLSCSPISGHRSVSWYQQTPGQGLQFLFEYFSETQRNKGNFPGRFSGRQFSNSRSEMNVSTLELGDSALYLCASSFSGTGRYTEAFFGQGTRLTVV.

This rearrangement joins TRBV5-6 to TRBJ2-7; TRBD1 matches 7 bases. The germline CDR1 and CDR2 sequences are SGHDT and YYEEEE. Germline trimming cut 4 bases from V and 4 bases from J; bases unmatched to any gene: 11. CDR3 size: 15 residues. CDR3 bases: TGTGCCAGCAGCGGAACCGGGACAGACCCTTACGAGCAGTACGTC. Its protein product is CASSGTGTDPYEQYV.

The chain is built from TRBV6-2 or TRBV6-3 and TRBJ1-5; weak D call: TRBD1 (5 bases). The CDR3 consists of 16 residues. Trimming stripped 4 bases from V and 7 bases from J, with 20 bases between. Germline CDR1 reads MNHEY; CDR2 reads SVGEGT. CDR3 loop: CASSSSRLQGNQPQHF. DNA of the CDR3: TGTGCCAGCAGTTCATCAAGGCTTCAGGGAAACCAGCCCCAGCATTTT.

This chain uses TRBV28 with TRBJ2-5; D gene ambiguous. The CDR3 spans 16 residues. Trimming pared 2 bases from V and 1 base from J, leaving 14 bases between. The germline CDR1 and CDR2 sequences are MDHEN and SYDVKM. DNA for the CDR3: TGTGCCAGCAGTTTAAGCCCCGCCCCCAGCCAAGAGACCCAGTACTTC. This encodes CASSLSPAPSQETQYF.

The chain is built from TRBV11-2 and TRBJ2-2, with a possible D match to TRBD1 (5 bases). The CDR3 is 15 amino acids. With 2 bases removed from V and 8 bases from J, the gap between germline ends came to 15 bases. Germline V gene sequence: CDR1 SGHAT, CDR2 FQNNGV. CDR3 amino acids: CASSLTTVEKGELFF. CDR3 bases: TGTGCCAGCAGCTTAACGACAGTGGAGAAGGGGGAGCTGTTTTTT.

This clonotype has at least ten counts. The V gene is TRBV20-1, the J gene TRBJ2-5; D uncertain. The germline CDR1 and CDR2 sequences are DFQATT and SNEGSKA (reference sequence). Trimming stripped 1 base from V and 5 bases from J, with 11 bases between. There are 13 residues in the CDR3. The chain's CDR3 is CSARVVVGETQYF. The CDR3 coding sequence is TGCAGTGCTAGAGTGGTTGTGGGTGAGACCCAGTACTTC.

This clonotype was recorded at least ten times. This chain links TRBV10-3 with TRBJ2-3, with D tentatively TRBD2 (5 bases). The CDR3 covers 14 residues. V dropped 7 bases and J dropped 1 base, with 12 bases sitting between them. CDR1 is ENHRY, CDR2 SYGVKD, per germline. CDR3 amino acids: CAITASGGTDTQYF. The CDR3 DNA is TGTGCCATCACGGCAAGCGGTGGCACAGATACGCAGTATTTT.

This clonotype was seen more than once but under ten times. This chain connects TRBV12-5 to TRBJ2-4, with unresolved D. The V end lost 5 bases, the J end lost 6 bases, and 8 bases lay between the germline ends. CDR1 and CDR2 (germline): LGHNT, FRNRAP. The CDR3 consists of 12 residues. The CDR3 DNA follows: TGTGCTAGTGGTGGGAACGTAAACATTCAGTACTTC. Translated, it gives CASGGNVNIQYF.

This clonotype came up a few times. This chain connects TRBV9 to TRBJ2-1; 8 bases agree with TRBD2. Unmatched junction bases numbered 4, after V lost 0 bases and J lost 2 bases. The germline gives CDR1 SGDLS, CDR2 YYNGEE. There are 16 residues in the CDR3. The CDR3 DNA sequence: TGTGCCAGCAGCGTAGAGGCAGCGGGAGCCTACAATGAGCAGTTCTTC. Amino acid sequence: CASSVEAAGAYNEQFF.

This clonotype was detected a few times. CDR3 protein: CASSSAGTSGNNEQFF. Written as DNA, the CDR3 is TGTGCCAGCTCATCCGCCGGGACTAGCGGGAACAATGAGCAGTTCTTC. This chain connects TRBV18 to TRBJ2-1, with TRBD2 identical over 13 bases. Looked up from germline, CDR1 is KGHSH and CDR2 is LQKENI. This CDR3 comprises 16 residues. With V trimmed by 5 bases and J by 5 bases, 6 bases remained unmatched.

The chain uses TRBV20-1 and TRBJ2-7; D remains ambiguous. Per the germline V gene, CDR1 is DFQATT and CDR2 is SNEGSKA (reference sequence). V lost 3 bases and J lost 2, with 17 bases in between. CDR3 length equals 15 residues. The DNA of the CDR3 is TGCAGTGCTAGGGTCTCAGGAATGTATACCTACGAGCAGTACTTC. This encodes CSARVSGMYTYEQYF.

This clonotype was detected ten times or more. The chain has TRBV5-1 and TRBJ1-5; the D is unclear. Trimming removed 0 bases at V and 1 base at J, with 11 bases between. The CDR3 runs to 16 residues. Germline V gene sequence: CDR1 SGHRS, CDR2 YFSETQ. CDR3 sequence: CASSLAPRGSNQPQHF. The DNA of the CDR3 is TGCGCCAGCAGCTTGGCCCCACGGGGAAGCAATCAGCCCCAGCATTTT. Using reference TRBV5-1 and TRBJ1-5 for the parts outside the CDR3, the full variable domain is KAGVTQTPRYLIKTRGQQVTLSCSPISGHRSVSWYQQTPGQGLQFLFEYFSETQRNKGNFPGRFSGRQFSNSRSEMNVSTLELGDSALYLCASSLAPRGSNQPQHFGDGTRLSIL.

This clonotype was picked up many times. The chain recombines TRBV5-1 with TRBJ1-4, with D possibly being TRBD1 (5 bases). Germline CDR1 is SGHRS and CDR2 is YFSETQ. V was trimmed by 5 bases and J by 0 bases, leaving 11 bases between them. This CDR3 contains 15 residues. The CDR3 reads CASRLRGATNEKLFF. CDR3 DNA sequence: TGCGCCAGCAGACTAAGAGGGGCAACTAATGAAAAACTGTTTTTT.

This clonotype was counted only a few times. This chain links TRBV5-1 with TRBJ2-2; 8 nucleotides line up with TRBD1. This CDR3 comprises 17 residues. Trimming at V came to 4 bases and at J to 5 bases, leaving 13 bases not matched to a gene. Germline CDR1 SGHRS, CDR2 YFSETQ. The CDR3: CASSPTPGQVLTGELFF. Here the CDR3 DNA reads TGCGCCAGCAGCCCAACCCCGGGACAGGTTTTGACCGGGGAGCTGTTTTTT.

This clonotype turned up a few times. V gene TRBV27 combines with J gene TRBJ1-1, with a possible D match to TRBD1 (6 bases). Germline V gene data show CDR1 as MNHEY and CDR2 as SMNVEV (reference sequence). The CDR3 sequence is 17 residues long. The V end lost 2 bases, the J end lost 1 base, and 17 bases lay between the germline ends. The CDR3 region has the DNA TGTGCCAGCAGTTTAGATTTGCCCCAGGGGCGGAACACTGAAGCTTTCTTT. Encoded protein: CASSLDLPQGRNTEAFF.

The chain is built from TRBV6-5 and TRBJ2-1; D call uncertain. V was pared by 6 bases and J by 2 bases, with 23 bases between. The CDR3 loop spans 18 amino acids. Germline V CDR1 and CDR2: MNHEY, SVGAGI. CDR3 DNA: TGTGCCAGCAGCCACCGAGTTTTCGCGTCCGGCCCCTACAATGAGCAGTTCTTC. It codes for CASSHRVFASGPYNEQFF.

DNA of the CDR3: TGTGCCAGTAGTATGGGAGTACCCTACAATGAGCAGTTCTTC. Amino acid sequence: CASSMGVPYNEQFF. The chain couples TRBV19 to TRBJ2-1; D perhaps matches TRBD2 (5 bases). Trimming took 3 bases from V and 2 from J, leaving 8 bases between them. CDR1 and CDR2 (germline): LNHDA, SQIVND (reference sequence). CDR3 length equals 14 residues. The variable domain in full, with the rest retrieved from reference TRBV19 and TRBJ2-1, is DGGITQSPKYLFRKEGQNVTLSCEQNLNHDAMYWYRQDPGQGLRLIYYSQIVNDFQKGDIAEGYSVSREKKESFPLTVTSAQKNPTAFYLCASSMGVPYNEQFFGPGTRLTVL.

V gene TRBV18 combines with J gene TRBJ2-1, with TRBD1 matching 10 bases. The ends lost 2 bases at V and 10 bases at J; junction bases unmatched: 5. CDR1 and CDR2 from the germline V gene are KGHSH and LQKENI. This CDR3 is built from 14 residues. The CDR3 protein is CASSPKQTGGEQFF. The CDR3 DNA sequence: TGTGCCAGCTCACCAAAACAGACAGGGGGCGAGCAGTTCTTC. Complete variable domain (other parts from reference TRBV18 and TRBJ2-1): NAGVMQNPRHLVRRRGQEARLRCSPMKGHSHVYWYRQLPEEGLKFMVYLQKENIIDESGMPKERFSAEFPKEGPSILRIQQVVRGDSAAYFCASSPKQTGGEQFFGPGTRLTVL.

This clonotype was seen at least ten times. The gene calls are TRBV29-1 and TRBJ2-3, with D perhaps TRBD1 or TRBD2 (5 bases each). CDR1 is SQVTM and CDR2 is ANQGSEA in the germline V gene. V lost 7 bases, J lost 0 bases, and 23 bases lay in between. The CDR3 totals 17 residues. The DNA of the CDR3 is TGCAGCGGGGTGGGGACCACGAAATTCATTAGCACAGATACGCAGTATTTT. It encodes CSGVGTTKFISTDTQYF.

This clonotype has ten or more counts. The CDR3: CSASETTGGYQETQYF. CDR3 bases: TGCAGTGCCTCAGAGACGACGGGAGGGTACCAAGAGACCCAGTACTTC. The chain has TRBV20-1 and TRBJ2-5; 8 bases are shared with TRBD2. The germline V gene has CDR1 DFQATT and CDR2 SNEGSKA (reference sequence). The length of the CDR3 is 16 residues. V lost 6 bases to trimming and J lost 0 bases; unmatched junction nucleotides: 12.

This clonotype has at least ten counts. The chain has TRBV20-1 and TRBJ2-7, with 7 bases fitting TRBD2. This CDR3 has 14 amino acids. CDR1 and CDR2 from the germline V gene are DFQATT and SNEGSKA (reference sequence). Germline trimming cut 4 bases from V and 5 bases from J; bases unmatched to any gene: 11. Written as DNA, the CDR3 is TGCAGTGCTATGGGAGATGGGCTAGCGGACGAGCAGTACTTC. This codes for CSAMGDGLADEQYF.

This clonotype was counted only a few times. The chain links TRBV6-2 or TRBV6-3 to TRBJ2-1, with D possibly TRBD1 on 5 matching bases. The germline V and J ends were trimmed by 2 bases and 6 bases, with 14 bases remaining between them. Germline-derived CDR1 and CDR2 are MNHEY and SVGEGT. The CDR3 is made up of 15 amino acids. CDR3 sequence reads: CASSYQGRVANEQFF. The CDR3 nucleotides read TGTGCCAGCAGTTACCAGGGCAGGGTGGCCAATGAGCAGTTCTTC.

The rearrangement joins TRBV11-2 to TRBJ1-5; D is ambiguous. The V gene lost 5 bases and the J gene lost 7 bases, with 12 bases spanning the gap. Germline assignment: CDR1 SGHAT and CDR2 FQNNGV. This CDR3 is built from 13 residues. This CDR3 is CASSLSPKQPQHF. In DNA form, the CDR3 reads TGTGCCAGCAGCCTTTCACCGAAACAGCCCCAGCATTTT.

The chain uses TRBV6-2 or TRBV6-3 and TRBJ2-2; possibly TRBD2 for D (6 bases). This CDR3 has 13 amino acids. The V gene lost 6 bases and the J gene lost 6 bases, with 11 bases spanning the gap. The germline V gene encodes CDR1 MNHEY and CDR2 SVGEGT. The CDR3: CASRGGVAGELFF. The CDR3 DNA reads as TGTGCCAGCAGGGGGGGAGTGGCCGGGGAGCTGTTTTTT.

This clonotype has at least ten counts. The gene calls are TRBV28 and TRBJ2-1; 9 nucleotides match TRBD2. Trimming cost V 7 bases and J 6 bases; bases outside gene matches: 4. This CDR3 is built from 13 residues. CDR1 MDHEN and CDR2 SYDVKM come from the germline V gene. The CDR3 region has the DNA TGTGCCAGCATTCATAGCGGGAGCAATGAGCAGTTCTTC. This encodes CASIHSGSNEQFF.

This clonotype was counted at least ten times. The chain employs TRBV25-1 and TRBJ1-2; 8 nucleotides agree with TRBD1. The length of the CDR3 is 12 residues. The germline gives CDR1 MGHDK, CDR2 SYGVNS. With V trimmed by 6 bases and J by 7 bases, 4 bases remained unmatched. The CDR3 spells CASRGTGGGYTF. The CDR3 DNA is TGTGCCAGCAGGGGGACAGGCGGTGGCTACACCTTC.

This clonotype was counted many times. This chain joins TRBV14 and TRBJ2-5; maybe TRBD1 (6 bases). Germline values: CDR1 SGHDN, CDR2 FVKESK. The CDR3 contains 13 residues. V lost 3 bases and J 5 bases, leaving 10 bases between the germline ends. CDR3 nucleotides: TGTGCCAGCAGCCAGGGGGCCGTGGAGACCCAGTACTTC. Translated: CASSQGAVETQYF.

This clonotype was found many times. J is TRBJ2-5 and V is TRBV5-6; D is ambiguous. Trimming cost V 7 bases and J 1 base, with 14 bases left between them. The V gene's germline CDR1 is SGHDT and CDR2 YYEEEE. The CDR3 runs 14 residues. This chain's CDR3 is CASASLGFQETQYF. As DNA, the CDR3 is TGTGCCAGCGCCTCACTGGGGTTCCAAGAGACCCAGTACTTC.

The V call is TRBV12-3 or TRBV12-4, the J call TRBJ2-1; D is perhaps TRBD2 (6 bases). The CDR3 loop spans 13 amino acids. V was cut by 5 bases and J by 6 bases, with 11 bases left in between. For the CDR3, the DNA is TGTGCCAGCAGTCCCCAGACTAGCAATGAGCAGTTCTTC. Protein: CASSPQTSNEQFF.

The table lists this clonotype with a few counts. This rearrangement joins TRBV12-3 or TRBV12-4 to TRBJ2-5, with TRBD1 matching over 9 bases. The CDR3 has 15 amino acids. V lost 8 bases and J lost 4; bases outside the gene matches: 11. DNA of the CDR3: TGTGCCAGCGGCCCCGGGACAGGGATTGGAGAGACCCAGTACTTC. Translating gives CASGPGTGIGETQYF.

In its sample, this clonotype was seen many times. The chain combines TRBV9 with TRBJ2-3, with D perhaps being TRBD1 or TRBD2 (5 bases each). CDR3 length equals 16 residues. Germline loops: CDR1 SGDLS, CDR2 YYNGEE. Deletions cut 5 bases from V and 2 bases from J, with 18 bases between. The CDR3 sequence: CASRDGTGIDTDTQYF. As DNA, the CDR3 is TGTGCCAGCAGAGACGGGACCGGGATCGACACAGATACGCAGTATTTT.